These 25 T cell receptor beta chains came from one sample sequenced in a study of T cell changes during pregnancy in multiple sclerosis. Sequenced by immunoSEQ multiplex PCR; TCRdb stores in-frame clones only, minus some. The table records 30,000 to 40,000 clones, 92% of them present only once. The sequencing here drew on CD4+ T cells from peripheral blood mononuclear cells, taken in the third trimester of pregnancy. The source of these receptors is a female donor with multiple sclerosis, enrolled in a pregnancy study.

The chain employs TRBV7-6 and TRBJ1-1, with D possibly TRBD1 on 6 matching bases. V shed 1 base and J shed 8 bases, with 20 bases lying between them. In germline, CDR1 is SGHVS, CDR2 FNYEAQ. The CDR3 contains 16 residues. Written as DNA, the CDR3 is TGTGCCAGCAGCTTAGGAACAGGGTCGCGGGTTAGGGAAGCTTTCTTT. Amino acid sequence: CASSLGTGSRVREAFF.

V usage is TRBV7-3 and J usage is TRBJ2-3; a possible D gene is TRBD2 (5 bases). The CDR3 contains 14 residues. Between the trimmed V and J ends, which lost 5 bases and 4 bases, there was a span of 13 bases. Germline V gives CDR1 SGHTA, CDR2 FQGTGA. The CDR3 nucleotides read TGTGCCAGCAGCACTTCACTAGTTCCAGATACGCAGTATTTT. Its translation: CASSTSLVPDTQYF.

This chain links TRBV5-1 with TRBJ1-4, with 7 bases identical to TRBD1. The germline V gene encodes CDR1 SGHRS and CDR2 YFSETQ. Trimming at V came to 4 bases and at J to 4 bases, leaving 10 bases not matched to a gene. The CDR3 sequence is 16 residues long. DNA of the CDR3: TGCGCCAGCAGCCCGGGTCGGGACAGCCGTAATGAAAAACTGTTTTTT. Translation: CASSPGRDSRNEKLFF.

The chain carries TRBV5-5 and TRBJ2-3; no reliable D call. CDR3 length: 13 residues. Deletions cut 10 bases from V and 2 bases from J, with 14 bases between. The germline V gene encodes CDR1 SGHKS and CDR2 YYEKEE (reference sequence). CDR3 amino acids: CAAQQFFTDTQYF. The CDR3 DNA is TGTGCCGCCCAACAGTTTTTCACAGATACGCAGTATTTT.

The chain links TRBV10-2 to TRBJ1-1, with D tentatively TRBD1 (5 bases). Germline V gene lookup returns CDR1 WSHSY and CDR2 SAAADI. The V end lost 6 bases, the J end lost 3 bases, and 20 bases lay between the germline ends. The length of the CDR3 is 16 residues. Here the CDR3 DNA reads TGCGCCAGCAGCGATGGGTATGGGGCCGCGGACACTGAAGCTTTCTTT. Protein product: CASSDGYGAADTEAFF.

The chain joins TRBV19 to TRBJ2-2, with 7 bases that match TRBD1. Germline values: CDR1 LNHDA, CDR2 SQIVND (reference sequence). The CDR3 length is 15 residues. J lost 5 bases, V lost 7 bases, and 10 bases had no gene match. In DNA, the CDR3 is TGTGCCAGTAATGTAAACAGGGGAATGACCGGGGAGCTGTTTTTT. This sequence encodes CASNVNRGMTGELFF.

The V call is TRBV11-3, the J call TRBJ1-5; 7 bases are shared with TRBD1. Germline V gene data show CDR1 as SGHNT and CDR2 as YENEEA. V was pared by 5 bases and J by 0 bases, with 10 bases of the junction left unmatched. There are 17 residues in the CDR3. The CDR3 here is CASSPSRYRGSNQPQHF. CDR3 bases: TGTGCCAGCAGCCCCAGCCGATACAGGGGTAGCAATCAGCCCCAGCATTTT.

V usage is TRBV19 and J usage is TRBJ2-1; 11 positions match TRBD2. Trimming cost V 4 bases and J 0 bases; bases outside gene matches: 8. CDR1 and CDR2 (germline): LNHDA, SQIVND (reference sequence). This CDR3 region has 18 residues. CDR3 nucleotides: TGTGCCAGTAGTAGGGGGAGACTAGCGGGAAGCTCCTACAATGAGCAGTTCTTC. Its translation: CASSRGRLAGSSYNEQFF.

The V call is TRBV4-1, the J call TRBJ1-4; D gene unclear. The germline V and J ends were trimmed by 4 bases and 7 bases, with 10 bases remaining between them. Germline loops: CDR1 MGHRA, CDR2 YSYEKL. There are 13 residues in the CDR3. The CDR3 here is CASSRGVVEKLFF. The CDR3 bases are TGCGCCAGCAGCCGCGGAGTGGTTGAAAAACTGTTTTTT.

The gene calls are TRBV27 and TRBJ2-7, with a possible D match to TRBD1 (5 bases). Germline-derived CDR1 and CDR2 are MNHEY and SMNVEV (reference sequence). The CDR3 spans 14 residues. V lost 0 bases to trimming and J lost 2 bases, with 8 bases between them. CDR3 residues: CASSLSGATYEQYF. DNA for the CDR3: TGTGCCAGCAGTTTATCAGGGGCCACCTACGAGCAGTACTTC.

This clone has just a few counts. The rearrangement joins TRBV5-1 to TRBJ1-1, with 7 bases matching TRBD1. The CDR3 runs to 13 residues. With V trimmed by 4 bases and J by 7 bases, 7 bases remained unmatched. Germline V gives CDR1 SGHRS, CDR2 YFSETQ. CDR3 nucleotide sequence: TGCGCCAGCAGCCACGGACAGGCCCTTGAAGCTTTCTTT. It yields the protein CASSHGQALEAFF.

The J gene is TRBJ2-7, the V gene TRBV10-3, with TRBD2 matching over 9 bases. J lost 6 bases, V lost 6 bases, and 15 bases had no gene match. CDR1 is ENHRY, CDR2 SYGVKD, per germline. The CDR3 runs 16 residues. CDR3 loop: CAIRNPPGGRAGEQYF. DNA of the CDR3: TGTGCCATCAGGAACCCGCCCGGCGGGAGGGCCGGCGAGCAGTACTTC.

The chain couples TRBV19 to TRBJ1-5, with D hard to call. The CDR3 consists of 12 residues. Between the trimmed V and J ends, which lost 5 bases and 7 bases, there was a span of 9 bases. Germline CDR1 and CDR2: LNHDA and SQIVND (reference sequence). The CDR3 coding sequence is TGTGCCAGTAGTTACCGGGAGCAGCCCCAGCATTTT. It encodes CASSYREQPQHF.

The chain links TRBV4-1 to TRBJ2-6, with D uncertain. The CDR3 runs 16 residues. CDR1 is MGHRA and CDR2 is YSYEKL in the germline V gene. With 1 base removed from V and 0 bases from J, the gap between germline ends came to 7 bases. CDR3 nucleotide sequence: TGCGCCAGCAGCCAAGTCCCGGGCTCTGGGGCCAACGTCCTGACTTTC. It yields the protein CASSQVPGSGANVLTF.

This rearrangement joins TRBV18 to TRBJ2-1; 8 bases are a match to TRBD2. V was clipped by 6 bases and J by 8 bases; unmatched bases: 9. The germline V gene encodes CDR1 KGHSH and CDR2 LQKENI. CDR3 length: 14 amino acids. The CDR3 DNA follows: TGTGCCAGCTCCACCGGACTAGCAGCATATGAGCAGTTCTTC. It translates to CASSTGLAAYEQFF.

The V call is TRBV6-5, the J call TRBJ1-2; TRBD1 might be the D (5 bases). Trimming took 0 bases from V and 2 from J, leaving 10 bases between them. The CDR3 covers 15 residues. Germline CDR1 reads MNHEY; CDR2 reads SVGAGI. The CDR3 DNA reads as TGTGCCAGCAGTTACTCTGGGGGGGACAACTATGGCTACACCTTC. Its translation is CASSYSGGDNYGYTF.

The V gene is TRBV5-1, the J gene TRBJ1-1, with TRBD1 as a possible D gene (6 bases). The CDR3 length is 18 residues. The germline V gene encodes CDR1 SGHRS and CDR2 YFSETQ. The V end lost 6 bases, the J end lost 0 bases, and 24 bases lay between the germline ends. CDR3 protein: CASNKGQYTDGLNTEAFF. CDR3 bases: TGCGCCAGCAACAAAGGACAGTACACGGATGGGCTGAACACTGAAGCTTTCTTT.

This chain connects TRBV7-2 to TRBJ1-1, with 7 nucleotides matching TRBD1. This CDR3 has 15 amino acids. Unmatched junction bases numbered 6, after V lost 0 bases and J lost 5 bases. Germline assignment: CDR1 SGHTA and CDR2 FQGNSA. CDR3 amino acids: CASSLAAPGQTEAFF. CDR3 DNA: TGTGCCAGCAGCTTAGCCGCCCCGGGACAGACTGAAGCTTTCTTT.

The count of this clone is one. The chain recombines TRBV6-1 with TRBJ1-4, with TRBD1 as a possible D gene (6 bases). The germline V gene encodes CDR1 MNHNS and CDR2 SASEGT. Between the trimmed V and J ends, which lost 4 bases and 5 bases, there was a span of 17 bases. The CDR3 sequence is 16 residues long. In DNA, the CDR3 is TGTGCCAGCAGTGGACCACCGGGACAACTGAATGAAAAACTGTTTTTT. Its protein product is CASSGPPGQLNEKLFF.

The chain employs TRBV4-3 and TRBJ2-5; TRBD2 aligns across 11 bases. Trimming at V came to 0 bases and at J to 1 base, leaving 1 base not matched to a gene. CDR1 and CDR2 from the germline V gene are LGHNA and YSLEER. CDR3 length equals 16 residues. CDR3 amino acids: CASSQDGLAGQETQYF. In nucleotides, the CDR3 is TGCGCCAGCAGCCAAGATGGACTAGCGGGCCAAGAGACCCAGTACTTC.

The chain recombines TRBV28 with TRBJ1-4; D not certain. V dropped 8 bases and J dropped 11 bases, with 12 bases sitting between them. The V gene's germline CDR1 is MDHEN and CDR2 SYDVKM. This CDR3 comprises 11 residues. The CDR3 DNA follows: TGTGCCAGCCCTTTTCCGGGGAAACTGTTTTTT. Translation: CASPFPGKLFF.

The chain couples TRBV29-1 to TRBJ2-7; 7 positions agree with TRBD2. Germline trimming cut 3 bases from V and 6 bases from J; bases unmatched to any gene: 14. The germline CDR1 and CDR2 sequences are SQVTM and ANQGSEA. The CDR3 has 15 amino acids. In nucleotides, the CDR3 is TGCAGCGTTGATCAAGCGGGGTTGACCGGATCCGAGCAGTACTTC. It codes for CSVDQAGLTGSEQYF.

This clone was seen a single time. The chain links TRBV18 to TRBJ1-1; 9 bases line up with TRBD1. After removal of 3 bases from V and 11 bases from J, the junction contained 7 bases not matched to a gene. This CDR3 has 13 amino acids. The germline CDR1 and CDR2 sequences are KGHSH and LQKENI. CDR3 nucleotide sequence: TGTGCCAGCTCACCCCCGGGGACAGGGAAGGCTTTCTTT. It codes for CASSPPGTGKAFF.

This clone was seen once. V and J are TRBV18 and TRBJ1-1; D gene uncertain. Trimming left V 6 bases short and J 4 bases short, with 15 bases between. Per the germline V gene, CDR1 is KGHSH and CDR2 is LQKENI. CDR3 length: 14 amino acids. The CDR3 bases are TGTGCCAGCTCCGCGGGTCTCACTTTCACTGAAGCTTTCTTT. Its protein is CASSAGLTFTEAFF.

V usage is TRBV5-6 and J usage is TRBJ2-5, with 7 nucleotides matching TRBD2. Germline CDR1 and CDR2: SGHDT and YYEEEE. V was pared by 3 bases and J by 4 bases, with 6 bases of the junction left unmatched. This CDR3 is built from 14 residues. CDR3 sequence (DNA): TGTGCCAGCAGCTCCTGGACTAGGCGAGAGACCCAGTACTTC. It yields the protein CASSSWTRRETQYF.